These 16 T cell receptor beta chains came from one sample sequenced in a study of shared clonotypes between healthy human individuals. Libraries were prepared by immunoSEQ multiplex PCR; TCRdb keeps only in-frame clonotypes and omits some of them. The sample lists approximately 110,000 clones, around two thirds seen once, with approximately 25% in the top ten. The sequencing input was memory CD8+ T cells sorted from blood. Subset indicated: CD45RO+ cells pooled with CCR7-negative TemRA cells. The receptors originated from a woman aged 30 to 39 in good health.

This clone appeared once. The V call is TRBV5-1, the J call TRBJ2-5; 14 bases are shared with TRBD2. The CDR3 covers 18 residues. Germline V gives CDR1 SGHRS, CDR2 YFSETQ. The V segment lost 0 bases and the J segment 1 base; nucleotides outside the gene matches: 5. CDR3 coding DNA: TGCGCCAGCAGCTTGGGAGGGACTAGCGGGAGAGGCCAAGAGACCCAGTACTTC. Residues: CASSLGGTSGRGQETQYF.

The CDR3 region is CASSEGGIDGYTF. CDR3 nucleotide sequence: TGTGCCAGCAGTGAGGGGGGAATCGATGGCTACACCTTC. The V gene is TRBV2, the J gene TRBJ1-2; tentative D call: TRBD1 (5 bases). Trimming took off 3 bases at V and 6 bases at J, with 11 bases between the two ends. This CDR3 is built from 13 residues. CDR1 is SNHLY and CDR2 is FYNNEI in the germline V gene. Drawing the rest from reference TRBV2 and TRBJ1-2, the complete variable domain is EPEVTQTPSHQVTQMGQEVILRCVPISNHLYFYWYRQILGQKVEFLVSFYNNEISEKSEIFDDQFSVERPDGSNFTLKIRSTKLEDSAMYFCASSEGGIDGYTFGSGTRLTVV.

The J gene is TRBJ2-1, the V gene TRBV7-9; 12 bases align to TRBD2. The germline CDR1 and CDR2 sequences are SEHNR and FQNEAQ (reference sequence). V trimming: 5 bases; J trimming: 9 bases; junction bases outside the gene matches: 11. CDR3 size: 16 residues. This chain's CDR3 is CASSPQLAGGPSEQFF. CDR3 nucleotide sequence: TGTGCCAGCAGCCCCCAGCTAGCGGGAGGGCCCTCTGAGCAGTTCTTC.

The rearrangement uses TRBV25-1 and TRBJ2-3; TRBD2 matches at 9 bases. The V segment lost 6 bases and the J segment 3 bases; nucleotides outside the gene matches: 10. This CDR3 has 16 amino acids. From germline, CDR1 is MGHDK and CDR2 SYGVNS. CDR3 sequence: CASRNVAGDGTDTQYF. The CDR3 DNA sequence: TGTGCCAGCAGGAACGTAGCGGGAGATGGGACAGATACGCAGTATTTT.

The genes are TRBV5-4 and TRBJ1-4; the match to TRBD1 covers 9 bases. The ends lost 4 bases at V and 7 bases at J; junction bases unmatched: 5. The CDR3 sequence is 14 residues long. The germline V gene has CDR1 SGHNT and CDR2 YYREEE (reference sequence). CDR3 DNA: TGTGCCAGCAGCCCCGACAGGGGGGGTGAAAAACTGTTTTTT. Amino acids: CASSPDRGGEKLFF.

V is TRBV21-1 and J is TRBJ2-7; TRBD1, the D gene given by the table, was not confirmed from the DNA. TRBV21-1 is described as a pseudogene. The CDR3 covers 16 residues. The CDR3 bases are TGTGCCAGCAGCAACCTAAGGGACAGGGCCCCCCACGAGCAGTACTTC. Its protein is CASSNLRDRAPHEQYF.

To note about this clone: A far larger clone lies a single base away; this is likely a read error. Different DNA sequences within this sample yield the same CDR3. The V call is TRBV2, the J call TRBJ1-2; no clear D. CDR3 length equals 11 residues. The V gene's germline CDR1 is SNHLY and CDR2 FYNNEI. The CDR3 loop reads CASLSDYGYTF. CDR3 nucleotides: TGTGCCAGCCTGTCCGACTATGGCTATACCTTC.

This clone was observed a handful of times. This chain joins TRBV19 and TRBJ1-5; D is uncertain. V lost 7 bases and J lost 7, with 20 bases in between. The germline V gene encodes CDR1 LNHDA and CDR2 SQIVND (reference sequence). This CDR3 has 15 residues. The CDR3 reads CASNQREGIQQPQHF. CDR3 in DNA: TGTGCCAGTAACCAACGGGAGGGAATACAACAGCCCCAGCATTTT.

In nucleotides, the CDR3 is TGTGCCAGCAGTGAATTTGACTTCTTGGACCCCTACGAGCAGTACTTC. Protein product: CASSEFDFLDPYEQYF. This chain uses TRBV6-1 with TRBJ2-7, with no clear D. The ends were cut back, 2 bases at V and 2 bases at J, with 16 bases in the middle. CDR3 length equals 16 residues. Germline V gene data show CDR1 as MNHNS and CDR2 as SASEGT.

The V and J genes are TRBV6-6 and TRBJ2-7, with TRBD1 identical over 7 bases. Germline-derived CDR1 and CDR2 are MNHNY and SVGAGI (reference sequence). The CDR3 extends over 12 amino acids. The V segment lost 7 bases and the J segment 1 base; nucleotides outside the gene matches: 1. The CDR3 spells CASNRGSYEQYF. The DNA of the CDR3 is TGTGCCAGCAACAGGGGATCCTACGAGCAGTACTTC.

This chain connects TRBV6-4 to TRBJ2-2; D possibly corresponds to TRBD1 (5 bases). Germline V gives CDR1 MRHNA, CDR2 SNTAGT. The V gene lost 7 bases and the J gene lost 1 base, with 7 bases spanning the gap. The CDR3 length is 13 residues. The chain's CDR3 is CASKRGNTGELFF. In nucleotides, the CDR3 is TGTGCCAGCAAAAGGGGGAACACCGGGGAGCTGTTTTTT.

This clone was detected only a few times. The chain couples TRBV27 to TRBJ2-6; D gene ambiguous. The V end was cut by 5 bases, the J end by 0 bases, with 5 bases between. CDR3 length: 14 amino acids. CDR1 MNHEY and CDR2 SMNVEV come from the germline V gene (reference sequence). The CDR3 DNA reads TGTGCCAGCAGTGCATACTCTGGGGCCAACGTCCTGACTTTC. Translation: CASSAYSGANVLTF.

This chain uses TRBV19 with TRBJ2-3, with D unclear. This CDR3 contains 14 residues. Trimming removed 10 bases from V and 2 bases from J, with 16 bases in between. In germline, CDR1 is LNHDA, CDR2 SQIVND (reference sequence). Written as DNA, the CDR3 is TGTGCCACCAAAGGTGCCCATCACACAGATACGCAGTATTTT. This gives the protein CATKGAHHTDTQYF.

The chain uses TRBV6-1 and TRBJ2-7; 10 bases align to TRBD2. V dropped 6 bases and J dropped 4; count of bases not matched to a gene: 3. There are 13 residues in the CDR3. Germline V lookup: CDR1 MNHNS, CDR2 SASEGT. The CDR3: CASSKREGYEQYF. CDR3 sequence (DNA): TGTGCCAGCAGCAAGCGGGAGGGATACGAGCAGTACTTC.

The J gene is TRBJ2-4, the V gene TRBV6-1; D unresolved. This CDR3 region has 13 residues. The V end lost 4 bases, the J end lost 2 bases, and 6 bases lay between the germline ends. From germline, CDR1 is MNHNS and CDR2 SASEGT. The CDR3 sequence is CASSGVPKNIQYF. CDR3 DNA: TGTGCCAGCAGTGGGGTGCCCAAAAACATTCAGTACTTC.

This CDR3 is CASKARDTSTDTQYF. CDR3 nucleotides: TGTGCCAGCAAGGCGCGTGACACTAGCACAGATACGCAGTATTTT. This chain connects TRBV2 to TRBJ2-3; D is undetermined. The V gene lost 7 bases and the J gene lost 0 bases, with 14 bases spanning the gap. Germline V gene sequence: CDR1 SNHLY, CDR2 FYNNEI. There are 15 residues in the CDR3.